Sequencing of this T cell receptor beta chain was carried out in a study of shared clonotypes between healthy human individuals. At the level of the study: Per donor, three plates held CD4 naive cells, three held CD4 memory, two held CD8 naive and one held CD8 memory. Study outcomes and limitations: All-four-donor shared clonotypes had higher generation probabilities than non-shared clonotypes did.

Comments on this clone: Its specificity is unknown.

The CDR3 is 14 residues long. V was clipped by 4 bases and J by 9 bases; unmatched bases: 7. From germline, CDR1 is SGHNT and CDR2 YYREEE (reference sequence). DNA at about 210 ng, 25,000 to 35,000 T cell genomes, went into sorted-subset replicate PCRs. TCRdb keeps only in-frame clones here, not all; method: immunoSEQ multiplex PCR. The sample holds around 2.5 million clones, roughly 93% seen once. Specimen: naive CD4+ T cells from PBMCs. Subset given: CD45RA+ positively selected. The sequence was obtained from a man aged 18 to 35 in good health. Some clones in this sample may be carry-over from other donors' samples. V gene TRBV5-4 combines with J gene TRBJ2-4; 10 bases fit TRBD1. The CDR3 coding sequence is TGTGCCAGCAGCCAATCCGGGACAGGGGCCATTCAGTACTTC. Protein product: CASSQSGTGAIQYF.